The rows below give T cell receptor beta chains drawn from one sample of a study of liver allograft versus peripheral blood T cells. Each CDR3 protein gets one entry after TCRdb re-called the reads with MiXCR. The table lists about 13,000 distinct CDR3 sequences, about 20% of them singletons, with roughly 13% in the top ten. The receptors were gathered from a human patient who had a liver transplant. Some T cells may have originated in the graft donor. CDR3s include the opening cysteine and the closing phenylalanine or tryptophan. The D gene is left open where the match is weak. The listing skips clone size in some rows; elsewhere it reads once, few, many or a size class.

v_call: TRBV20-1
clone_size: .
d_call: TRBD1
j_call: TRBJ1-1
cdr3_aa: CSAGQGHGLEAFF
cdr3_nt: TGCAGTGCCGGACAGGGACATGGTCTTGAAGCTTTCTTT

v_call: TRBV20-1
clone_size: .
d_call: .
j_call: TRBJ2-1
cdr3_aa: CSARDFGQGSYNEQFF
cdr3_nt: TGCAGTGCTAGAGATTTTGGCCAGGGTTCCTACAATGAGCAGTTCTTC

v_call: TRBV18
clone_size: medium-sized
d_call: .
j_call: TRBJ1-1
cdr3_aa: CASSPPGITEAFF
cdr3_nt: TGTGCCAGCTCACCACCAGGGATCACTGAAGCTTTCTTT

v_call: TRBV20-1
clone_size: many
d_call: .
j_call: TRBJ1-2
cdr3_aa: CSARRGGGHGYTF
cdr3_nt: TGCAGTGCTAGGCGGGGAGGGGGTCATGGCTACACCTTC

v_call: TRBV12-3/TRBV12-4
clone_size: .
d_call: .
j_call: TRBJ2-3
cdr3_aa: CASSFGRGSTDTQYF
cdr3_nt: TGTGCCAGCAGTTTCGGCAGGGGTAGCACAGATACGCAGTATTTT

v_call: TRBV15
clone_size: .
d_call: .
j_call: TRBJ2-2
cdr3_aa: CATSRDIGALGTGELFF
cdr3_nt: TGTGCCACCAGCAGGGACATAGGGGCTCTAGGCACCGGGGAGCTGTTTTTT

v_call: TRBV9
clone_size: few
d_call: .
j_call: TRBJ2-5
cdr3_aa: CASSRGMETQYF
cdr3_nt: TGTGCCAGCTCCCGTGGGATGGAGACCCAGTACTTC

v_call: TRBV29-1
clone_size: few
d_call: .
j_call: TRBJ2-5
cdr3_aa: CSAGDGRETQYF
cdr3_nt: TGCAGCGCCGGGGACGGCCGGGAGACCCAGTACTTC

v_call: TRBV20-1
clone_size: .
d_call: .
j_call: TRBJ2-4
cdr3_aa: CSARVGYSLAKNIQYF
cdr3_nt: TGCAGTGCTAGAGTGGGCTATTCCCTAGCCAAAAACATTCAGTACTTC

v_call: TRBV24-1
clone_size: medium-sized
d_call: TRBD1
j_call: TRBJ2-2
cdr3_aa: CATSEAWTGNTGELFF
cdr3_nt: TGTGCCACCAGTGAGGCATGGACAGGGAACACCGGGGAGCTGTTTTTT

v_call: TRBV7-9
clone_size: few
d_call: .
j_call: TRBJ2-5
cdr3_aa: CASNRPNSPETQYF
cdr3_nt: TGTGCCAGCAACCGCCCCAACTCTCCAGAGACCCAGTACTTC

v_call: TRBV12-3/TRBV12-4
clone_size: few
d_call: .
j_call: TRBJ2-1
cdr3_aa: CASRPPGQGFSYNEQFF
cdr3_nt: TGTGCCAGCAGGCCTCCGGGGCAGGGGTTTTCCTACAATGAGCAGTTCTTC

v_call: TRBV6-6
clone_size: medium-sized
d_call: .
j_call: TRBJ1-2
cdr3_aa: CASRWGFQVSGYTF
cdr3_nt: TGTGCCAGCAGGTGGGGGTTTCAGGTGTCGGGCTACACCTTC

v_call: TRBV6-1
clone_size: many
d_call: .
j_call: TRBJ2-7
cdr3_aa: CASSQEGGTIYEQYF
cdr3_nt: TGTGCCAGCAGCCAGGAAGGGGGGACTATCTACGAGCAGTACTTC

v_call: TRBV7-2
clone_size: .
d_call: TRBD2
j_call: TRBJ2-1
cdr3_aa: CASSSRDRGSSGGDF
cdr3_nt: TGTGCCAGCAGCTCCCGGGACAGGGGTTCTAGCGGGGGGGACTTC

v_call: TRBV28
clone_size: medium-sized
d_call: TRBD2
j_call: TRBJ2-1
cdr3_aa: CASSPQGLAGDYNEQFF
cdr3_nt: TGTGCCAGCAGTCCCCAAGGACTAGCGGGGGACTACAATGAGCAGTTCTTC

v_call: TRBV10-3
clone_size: medium-sized
d_call: TRBD1
j_call: TRBJ1-2
cdr3_aa: CAITESGQGRYGYTF
cdr3_nt: TGTGCCATCACCGAATCAGGACAGGGGAGATATGGCTACACCTTC

v_call: TRBV30
clone_size: many
d_call: TRBD1
j_call: TRBJ2-7
cdr3_aa: CAWSVAGGGTGLHEQYF
cdr3_nt: TGTGCCTGGAGTGTAGCCGGAGGGGGGACAGGGTTGCACGAGCAGTACTTC

v_call: TRBV5-4
clone_size: .
d_call: TRBD2
j_call: TRBJ2-7
cdr3_aa: CASRAGLAGADEQYF
cdr3_nt: TGTGCCAGCAGGGCGGGACTAGCGGGAGCGGACGAGCAGTACTTC

v_call: TRBV5-6
clone_size: .
d_call: .
j_call: TRBJ1-4
cdr3_aa: CASSDDTEMGKLFF
cdr3_nt: TGTGCCAGCAGCGATGACACGGAAATGGGGAAACTGTTTTTT

v_call: TRBV6-6
clone_size: .
d_call: TRBD1
j_call: TRBJ2-6
cdr3_aa: CASREDRGQKGAGANVLTF
cdr3_nt: TGTGCCAGCAGGGAGGACAGGGGCCAAAAGGGGGCTGGGGCCAACGTCCTGACTTTC

v_call: TRBV28
clone_size: few
d_call: TRBD1
j_call: TRBJ1-5
cdr3_aa: CASSRGQLNSNQPQHF
cdr3_nt: TGTGCCAGCTCAAGGGGACAGCTAAATAGCAATCAGCCCCAGCATTTT

v_call: TRBV27
clone_size: .
d_call: TRBD1
j_call: TRBJ2-7
cdr3_aa: CASRRVTGISYEQYF
cdr3_nt: TGTGCCAGCAGGCGGGTGACAGGGATCTCCTACGAGCAGTACTTC

v_call: TRBV7-9
clone_size: few
d_call: TRBD2
j_call: TRBJ2-1
cdr3_aa: CASSLVLAGNEQFF
cdr3_nt: TGTGCCAGCAGCTTAGTTCTAGCGGGCAATGAGCAGTTCTTC

v_call: TRBV6-5
clone_size: few
d_call: .
j_call: TRBJ1-4
cdr3_aa: CASRGTEKLFF
cdr3_nt: TGTGCCAGCAGGGGGACGGAAAAACTGTTTTTT

v_call: TRBV13
clone_size: medium-sized
d_call: .
j_call: TRBJ2-2
cdr3_aa: CASSSFGLAGELFF
cdr3_nt: TGTGCCAGCAGCTCGTTCGGGTTGGCCGGGGAGCTGTTTTTT

v_call: TRBV7-2
clone_size: many
d_call: .
j_call: TRBJ2-1
cdr3_aa: CASSFGRELVTEQFF
cdr3_nt: TGTGCCAGCAGCTTTGGTCGTGAACTAGTTACTGAGCAGTTCTTC

v_call: TRBV13
clone_size: many
d_call: .
j_call: TRBJ2-5
cdr3_aa: CASSQGLETQYF
cdr3_nt: TGTGCCAGCAGCCAGGGGTTGGAGACCCAGTACTTC

v_call: TRBV29-1
clone_size: medium-sized
d_call: .
j_call: TRBJ2-7
cdr3_aa: CSVEDRPWGSYEQYF
cdr3_nt: TGCAGCGTTGAAGATCGGCCATGGGGCTCCTACGAGCAGTACTTC

v_call: TRBV6-5
clone_size: few
d_call: .
j_call: TRBJ1-5
cdr3_aa: CASSLLGGGNQPQHF
cdr3_nt: TGTGCCAGCAGCCTCCTCGGTGGTGGCAATCAGCCCCAGCATTTT

v_call: TRBV5-6
clone_size: .
d_call: .
j_call: TRBJ2-1
cdr3_aa: CASSSRLRGSNEQFF
cdr3_nt: TGTGCCAGCAGCTCACGTTTAAGGGGGAGCAATGAGCAGTTCTTC

v_call: TRBV6-1
clone_size: many
d_call: .
j_call: TRBJ1-5
cdr3_aa: CASLQSAVQPQHF
cdr3_nt: TGTGCCAGCTTACAGTCCGCGGTTCAGCCCCAGCATTTT

v_call: TRBV24-1
clone_size: medium-sized
d_call: TRBD1
j_call: TRBJ1-1
cdr3_aa: CATSDPGQGGTEAFF
cdr3_nt: TGTGCCACCAGTGATCCGGGACAGGGCGGCACTGAAGCTTTCTTT

v_call: TRBV20-1
clone_size: .
d_call: TRBD1
j_call: TRBJ1-4
cdr3_aa: CSALPFPGQFNEKLFF
cdr3_nt: TGCAGTGCTTTACCTTTCCCGGGACAGTTTAATGAAAAACTGTTTTTT

v_call: TRBV18
clone_size: many
d_call: .
j_call: TRBJ2-3
cdr3_aa: CASSPLRGTDTQYF
cdr3_nt: TGTGCCAGCTCACCACTTCGGGGCACAGATACGCAGTATTTT

v_call: TRBV10-3
clone_size: many
d_call: TRBD2
j_call: TRBJ2-3
cdr3_aa: CAISRTSGSLQAVDTQYF
cdr3_nt: TGTGCCATCAGTAGGACTAGCGGGAGTCTCCAAGCCGTAGATACGCAGTATTTT

v_call: TRBV15
clone_size: medium-sized
d_call: .
j_call: TRBJ2-5
cdr3_aa: CATSRDNGPAETQYF
cdr3_nt: TGTGCCACCAGCAGAGATAACGGCCCTGCGGAGACCCAGTACTTC

v_call: TRBV5-1
clone_size: once
d_call: .
j_call: TRBJ2-5
cdr3_aa: CASSLALGGKPTTGETQYF
cdr3_nt: TGCGCCAGCAGCTTGGCCTTGGGCGGGAAGCCTACAACGGGGGAGACCCAGTACTTC

v_call: TRBV7-9
clone_size: .
d_call: .
j_call: TRBJ2-1
cdr3_aa: CATPRDNEQFF
cdr3_nt: TGTGCCACCCCACGCGACAATGAGCAGTTCTTC

v_call: TRBV20-1
clone_size: .
d_call: .
j_call: TRBJ1-2
cdr3_aa: CSAGRSNYGYTF
cdr3_nt: TGCAGTGCAGGGCGATCTAACTATGGCTACACCTTC

v_call: TRBV30
clone_size: once
d_call: .
j_call: TRBJ2-2
cdr3_aa: CAWSKLSWGAGELFF
cdr3_nt: TGTGCCTGGAGTAAACTTTCGTGGGGGGCCGGGGAGCTGTTTTTT

v_call: TRBV19
clone_size: many
d_call: .
j_call: TRBJ1-4
cdr3_aa: CASSIGHDEKLFF
cdr3_nt: TGTGCCAGTAGTATCGGACATGACGAAAAACTGTTTTTT

v_call: TRBV7-9
clone_size: .
d_call: TRBD1
j_call: TRBJ2-1
cdr3_aa: CASSPDRGAYNEQFF
cdr3_nt: TGTGCCAGCAGCCCTGACAGGGGAGCCTACAATGAGCAGTTCTTC

v_call: TRBV7-2
clone_size: .
d_call: TRBD1
j_call: TRBJ1-1
cdr3_aa: CASRRTGYATEAFF
cdr3_nt: TGTGCCAGCAGGAGGACAGGGTATGCCACTGAAGCTTTCTTT

v_call: TRBV28
clone_size: few
d_call: .
j_call: TRBJ2-5
cdr3_aa: CASSFSMGVQETQYF
cdr3_nt: TGTGCCAGCAGTTTTTCAATGGGGGTCCAAGAGACCCAGTACTTC

v_call: TRBV28
clone_size: many
d_call: TRBD2
j_call: TRBJ2-3
cdr3_aa: CASSFRAGALADTQYF
cdr3_nt: TGTGCCAGCAGTTTCCGGGCGGGAGCTTTGGCAGATACGCAGTATTTT

v_call: TRBV18
clone_size: many
d_call: .
j_call: TRBJ2-7
cdr3_aa: CASSPAGFRSYEQYF
cdr3_nt: TGTGCCAGCTCACCGGCGGGATTCCGCTCCTACGAGCAGTACTTC

v_call: TRBV12-3/TRBV12-4
clone_size: .
d_call: .
j_call: TRBJ1-1
cdr3_aa: CASSLGQMNTEAFF
cdr3_nt: TGTGCCAGCAGTTTAGGTCAGATGAACACTGAAGCTTTCTTT

v_call: TRBV6-5
clone_size: .
d_call: .
j_call: TRBJ1-5
cdr3_aa: CASSYGWGAGQPQHF
cdr3_nt: TGTGCCAGCAGTTACGGTTGGGGGGCCGGTCAGCCCCAGCATTTT

v_call: TRBV6-1
clone_size: many
d_call: .
j_call: TRBJ2-3
cdr3_aa: CASSELPRDTQYF
cdr3_nt: TGTGCCAGCAGCGAATTACCTCGAGATACGCAGTATTTT

v_call: TRBV27
clone_size: many
d_call: TRBD1
j_call: TRBJ2-5
cdr3_aa: CASSSQGAWETQYF
cdr3_nt: TGTGCCAGCAGTTCTCAGGGGGCCTGGGAGACCCAGTACTTC

v_call: TRBV7-9
clone_size: .
d_call: .
j_call: TRBJ2-7
cdr3_aa: CASGGQGGSYEQYF
cdr3_nt: TGTGCCAGCGGAGGTCAGGGCGGCTCCTACGAGCAGTACTTC

v_call: TRBV6-6
clone_size: many
d_call: TRBD2
j_call: TRBJ2-7
cdr3_aa: CASRWTSGSNYEQYF
cdr3_nt: TGTGCCAGCAGATGGACTAGCGGGAGTAACTACGAGCAGTACTTC